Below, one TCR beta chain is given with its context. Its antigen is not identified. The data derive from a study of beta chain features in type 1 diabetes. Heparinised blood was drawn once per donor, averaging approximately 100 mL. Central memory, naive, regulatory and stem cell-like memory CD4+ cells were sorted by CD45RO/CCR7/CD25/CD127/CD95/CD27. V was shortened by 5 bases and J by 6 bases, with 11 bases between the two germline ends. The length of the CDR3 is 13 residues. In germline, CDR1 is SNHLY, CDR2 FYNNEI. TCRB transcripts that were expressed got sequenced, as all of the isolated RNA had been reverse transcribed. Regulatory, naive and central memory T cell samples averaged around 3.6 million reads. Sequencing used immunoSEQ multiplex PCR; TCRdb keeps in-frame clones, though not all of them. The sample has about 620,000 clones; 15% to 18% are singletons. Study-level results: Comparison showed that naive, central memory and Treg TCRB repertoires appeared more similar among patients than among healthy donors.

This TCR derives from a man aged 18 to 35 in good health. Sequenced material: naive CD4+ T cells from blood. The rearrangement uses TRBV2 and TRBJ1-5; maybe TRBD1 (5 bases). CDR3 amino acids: CASSPGGAQPQHF. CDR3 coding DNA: TGTGCCAGCAGTCCCGGGGGAGCTCAGCCCCAGCATTTT. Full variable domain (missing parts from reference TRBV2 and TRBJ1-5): EPEVTQTPSHQVTQMGQEVILRCVPISNHLYFYWYRQILGQKVEFLVSFYNNEISEKSEIFDDQFSVERPDGSNFTLKIRSTKLEDSAMYFCASSPGGAQPQHFGDGTRLSIL.